Following are 19 T cell receptor beta chains from one sample sequenced in a study of CD8 T cells in Susac syndrome. With random hexamers, roughly 0.45 to 1 ug RNA was reverse transcribed. MiXCR was run by TCRdb on the immunoSEQ multiplex PCR reads, yielding one entry per CDR3 protein. The sample has approximately 150,000 distinct CDR3 sequences; roughly 95% are singletons. Sequencing was carried out using CD4+ T cells from PBMCs. All receptors derive from a human donor with multiple sclerosis.

This sequence joins TRBV23-1 and TRBJ1-2, with D possibly being TRBD1 (5 bases). TRBV23-1 is reported as an ORF; its role is uncertain. V lost 1 base and J 4 bases, leaving 13 bases between the germline ends. The CDR3 has 15 amino acids. The CDR3 loop is CASSQYPDTSYGYTF. DNA for the CDR3: TGCGCCAGCAGTCAATATCCGGACACATCCTATGGCTACACCTTC.

This rearrangement joins TRBV3-1 to TRBJ2-7; 8 bases map to TRBD2. In germline, CDR1 is LGHDT, CDR2 YNNKEL (reference sequence). With 6 bases clipped from V and 2 bases from J, the junction kept 12 bases outside the gene matches. The CDR3 is 16 residues long. DNA for the CDR3: TGTGCCAGCAGTCAACTGAGGCGGGGGGTTACCTACGAGCAGTACTTC. Protein sequence: CASSQLRRGVTYEQYF.

The V call is TRBV11-2, the J call TRBJ1-1; D is unresolved. From germline, CDR1 is SGHAT and CDR2 FQNNGV. CDR3 length equals 13 residues. The V end was cut by 3 bases, the J end by 8 bases, with 13 bases between. CDR3 in DNA: TGTGCCAGCAGCTTTCCCCCATACAAGGAAGCTTTCTTT. As protein: CASSFPPYKEAFF.

The genes are TRBV27 and TRBJ1-2, with D maybe TRBD1 (5 bases). The CDR3 has 15 residues. Germline CDR1 MNHEY, CDR2 SMNVEV (reference sequence). The V end was cut by 6 bases, the J end by 0 bases, with 14 bases between. This CDR3 is CASRPQGSANYGYTF. The CDR3 region has the DNA TGTGCCAGCAGACCGCAGGGCTCAGCTAACTATGGCTACACCTTC.

The gene calls are TRBV15 and TRBJ2-5; D possibly matches TRBD1 or TRBD2 (5 bases each). The ends were cut back, 5 bases at V and 6 bases at J, with 16 bases in the middle. Per germline, CDR1 LNHNV and CDR2 YYDKDF (reference sequence). CDR3 size: 14 residues. CDR3: CATSPRDGVKTQYF. The CDR3 nucleotides are TGTGCCACCAGCCCCCGGGACGGAGTCAAGACCCAGTACTTC.

The chain joins TRBV19 to TRBJ2-7; 7 nucleotides match TRBD1. The V gene end was trimmed by 7 bases and the J gene end by 3 bases; junction bases not matched to a gene: 6. Germline values: CDR1 LNHDA, CDR2 SQIVND (reference sequence). The length of the CDR3 is 13 residues. The CDR3 sequence: CASNAGGDYEQYF. CDR3 nucleotides: TGTGCCAGTAATGCAGGGGGAGACTACGAGCAGTACTTC.

This chain uses TRBV5-1 with TRBJ2-7; TRBD1 might be the D (5 bases). V was clipped by 4 bases and J by 2 bases, with 10 bases between them. The germline gives CDR1 SGHRS, CDR2 YFSETQ. The length of the CDR3 is 13 residues. The CDR3 DNA reads as TGCGCCAGCAGCCTGACAGTGACCTACGAGCAGTACTTC. Translated: CASSLTVTYEQYF.

The rearrangement uses TRBV12-3 or TRBV12-4 and TRBJ1-6; no firm D call. V was trimmed by 3 bases and J by 7 bases, leaving 7 bases between them. This CDR3 has 13 residues. CDR3 protein: CASSFQGNSPLHF. The CDR3 coding sequence is TGTGCCAGCAGTTTTCAAGGGAATTCACCCCTCCACTTT.

This chain uses TRBV7-9 with TRBJ2-3; weak D call: TRBD2 (6 bases). V lost 5 bases, J lost 8 bases, and 14 bases lay in between. The V gene's germline CDR1 is SEHNR and CDR2 FQNEAQ (reference sequence). This CDR3 is built from 13 residues. The CDR3 sequence: CASSPITSSTQYF. In nucleotides, the CDR3 is TGTGCCAGCAGCCCTATTACTAGCAGTACGCAGTATTTT.

The V call is TRBV9, the J call TRBJ2-5; 8 positions match TRBD1. Losses at the gene ends were 3 bases for V and 5 bases for J; bases not matched to a gene: 3. The germline V gene encodes CDR1 SGDLS and CDR2 YYNGEE. This CDR3 is 13 amino acids long. CDR3 nucleotides: TGTGCCAGCAGCGGGACAGGGTGGGAGACCCAGTACTTC. This encodes CASSGTGWETQYF.

This clonotype was found once. The V and J genes are TRBV30 and TRBJ2-1; D is unclear. The CDR3 has 18 residues. Germline CDR1 reads GTSNPN; CDR2 reads SVGIG (reference sequence). With 0 bases removed from V and 6 bases from J, the gap between germline ends came to 24 bases. DNA of the CDR3: TGTGCCTGGAGTGTAGGTCCGAGAGCGATAGGTCGGAGCAATGAGCAGTTCTTC. Residues: CAWSVGPRAIGRSNEQFF.

V and J are TRBV6-5 and TRBJ2-7, with TRBD1 matching 9 bases. In germline, CDR1 is MNHEY, CDR2 SVGAGI. V was pared by 11 bases and J by 6 bases, with 17 bases of the junction left unmatched. This CDR3 is built from 15 residues. In DNA, the CDR3 is TGTGCCTCCAGGGCAACCGGGACAGGGAAGCCCGAGCAGTACTTC. It is translated as CASRATGTGKPEQYF.

The chain links TRBV7-9 to TRBJ2-7; the D call may be TRBD1 or TRBD2 (5 bases each). The CDR3 has 13 residues. CDR1 and CDR2 (germline): SEHNR, FQNEAQ (reference sequence). V lost 0 bases and J lost 10, with 13 bases in between. CDR3: CASSLAGTAAQYF. CDR3 DNA: TGTGCCAGCAGCTTAGCCGGGACGGCAGCTCAGTACTTC.

V and J are TRBV5-1 and TRBJ2-5, with 7 positions matching TRBD1. The germline gives CDR1 SGHRS, CDR2 YFSETQ. V shed 3 bases, J shed 2 bases, and the junction held 7 bases outside the gene matches. The CDR3 consists of 15 residues. The CDR3: CASSSHGTDQETQYF. For the CDR3, the DNA is TGCGCCAGCAGCTCCCACGGGACAGATCAAGAGACCCAGTACTTC.

The J gene is TRBJ1-5, the V gene TRBV12-3 or TRBV12-4, with 7 bases lining up with TRBD1. V was pared by 3 bases and J by 4 bases, with 6 bases of the junction left unmatched. The CDR3 has 15 amino acids. Here the CDR3 DNA reads TGTGCCAGCAGTTTCGGACAGGTGGGAAATCAGCCCCAGCATTTT. Translating it yields CASSFGQVGNQPQHF.

The V call is TRBV20-1, the J call TRBJ1-1; D possibly corresponds to TRBD1 (6 bases). This CDR3 comprises 13 residues. The V end lost 5 bases, the J end lost 1 base, and 11 bases lay between the germline ends. Germline lookup yields CDR1 DFQATT and CDR2 SNEGSKA (reference sequence). CDR3 protein: CSARDTWNTEAFF. The CDR3 DNA reads as TGCAGTGCTCGGGACACCTGGAACACTGAAGCTTTCTTT.

The chain links TRBV12-3 or TRBV12-4 to TRBJ2-3; TRBD2 aligns across 14 bases. After removal of 6 bases from V and 4 bases from J, the junction contained 3 bases not matched to a gene. The CDR3 sequence is 15 residues long. Here the CDR3 DNA reads TGTGCCAGCAGCCGGACTAGCGGGAGGTCAGATACGCAGTATTTT. Amino acids: CASSRTSGRSDTQYF.

The CDR3 coding sequence is TGTGCCAGCAGCACACACCCCGGGAGAACCTATGGCTACACCTTC. Protein: CASSTHPGRTYGYTF. This chain joins TRBV7-2 and TRBJ1-2; no reliable D call. V lost 5 bases to trimming and J lost 4 bases, with 17 bases between them. From germline, CDR1 is SGHTA and CDR2 FQGNSA. The CDR3 covers 15 residues.

The rearrangement uses TRBV29-1 and TRBJ1-1, with 10 bases lining up with TRBD1. Germline trimming cut 6 bases from V and 4 bases from J; bases unmatched to any gene: 8. This CDR3 has 14 residues. CDR1 and CDR2 from the germline V gene are SQVTM and ANQGSEA. CDR3 sequence (DNA): TGCAGCGTGGCCCCTTGGACAGGGGGCACTGAAGCTTTCTTT. It codes for CSVAPWTGGTEAFF.